This T cell receptor beta chain was profiled in a study of PD-1 blockade in classical Hodgkin lymphoma. Findings and caveats of the study: Whereas CD4+ TCR diversity had risen significantly by C4D1, CD8+ TCR diversity had not. Repertoire differences lack defined causes, possibly disease activity or prior therapy.

This CDR3 is 14 amino acids long. The ends were cut back, 3 bases at V and 8 bases at J, with 17 bases in the middle. Germline V gene data show CDR1 as GTSNPN and CDR2 as SVGIG (reference sequence). Time point defined: cycle 4 day 1 (C4D1), after more than five weeks of nivolumab. Each patient relapsed following autologous stem cell transplantation, and prior brentuximab vedotin exposure differed. Assay used: immunoSEQ multiplex PCR; TCRdb lists only in-frame clones, some missing. The repertoire holds more than 95,000 clones, with around nine tenths as singletons. About this clone: The antigen remains undetermined.

The origin of this receptor is a human donor with classical Hodgkin lymphoma. V and J are TRBV30 and TRBJ1-3; a possible D gene is TRBD1 (5 bases). The sample here was peripheral blood mononuclear cells (PBMCs), taken before the fourth cycle of nivolumab. CDR3 DNA sequence: TGTGCCTGGAGCGCCGGGACCGCTGGCGACACCATATATTTT. Residues: CAWSAGTAGDTIYF. The entire variable domain, with the rest obtained from reference TRBV30 and TRBJ1-3, is as follows: SQTIHQWPATLVQPVGSPLSLECTVEGTSNPNLYWYRQAAGRGLQLLFYSVGIGQISSEVPQNLSASRPQDRQFILSSKKLLLSDSGFYLCAWSAGTAGDTIYFGEGSWLTVV.